The source of this T cell receptor (beta chain) is a study of blood T cell repertoires in COVID-19. Study summary: Acute-phase and convalescent COVID-19 samples originated in the United States, Italy and Spain.

CDR1 and CDR2 from the germline V gene are WNHNN and SYGVQD (reference sequence). Trimming took off 6 bases at V and 4 bases at J, with 21 bases between the two ends. CDR3 length equals 16 residues. Source study methods: Estimation of nucleated cell counts relied on the amplification of reference gene primers. The repertoire was sequenced with immunoSEQ multiplex PCR; TCRdb's copy has only in-frame clones and lacks some. V and J calls and clone size come straight from that table; D and trimming were deduced from the DNA. The sample holds about 670,000 clones, 85% to 90% seen once. The sample taken for sequencing was peripheral blood. V usage is TRBV10-1 and J usage is TRBJ1-2, with a possible D match to TRBD1 (6 bases). This TCR was recovered from a woman aged 18-30 years with acute or convalescent COVID-19. CDR3 in DNA: TGCGCCAGCAGGCACTACAGGGCCCCCCTTTCCTATGGCTACACCTTC. Its protein product is CASRHYRAPLSYGYTF.